The next 15 T cell receptor beta chains were all read from a single sample in a study of OX40 agonist ivuxolimab in advanced cancers. This table comes from immunoSEQ multiplex PCR, and its TCRdb copy is limited to in-frame clones, with some not included. The repertoire holds 52,000 or so clones, with around four fifths as singletons. The specimen was CD4+ or CD8+ T cells sorted from blood, collected in a trial of the OX40 agonist ivuxolimab. The receptors stem from an adult with an advanced solid tumor such as melanoma, head and neck, liver or kidney cancer.

V usage is TRBV5-1 and J usage is TRBJ2-5, with 11 bases aligning to TRBD2. The CDR3 runs 18 residues. Germline V CDR1 and CDR2: SGHRS, YFSETQ. V gave up 0 bases and J gave up 5 bases; unmatched junction bases: 12. The CDR3 loop reads CASSLVSGGAARAETQYF. CDR3 in DNA: TGCGCCAGCAGCTTGGTTAGCGGGGGGGCCGCCCGGGCCGAGACCCAGTACTTC.

CDR3 sequence (DNA): TGTGCCAGCAGCTTCGGGGGGAATTCCAGAGAGACCCAGTACTTC. Translation: CASSFGGNSRETQYF. V is TRBV7-2 and J is TRBJ2-5; 7 bases fit TRBD2. In germline, CDR1 is SGHTA, CDR2 FQGNSA. The CDR3 is 15 amino acids. The trim removed 3 bases at V and 4 bases at J, leaving 8 bases unmatched.

The chain recombines TRBV5-1 with TRBJ2-1, with D possibly TRBD2 on 5 matching bases. The CDR3 spans 14 residues. Germline V gene lookup returns CDR1 SGHRS and CDR2 YFSETQ. The germline V and J ends were trimmed by 0 bases and 2 bases, with 6 bases remaining between them. CDR3 nucleotides: TGCGCCAGCAGCTTGGAGACTACCTACAATGAGCAGTTCTTC. Protein product: CASSLETTYNEQFF.

The V gene is TRBV6-5, the J gene TRBJ1-1; 7 nucleotides agree with TRBD1. The ends lost 9 bases at V and 4 bases at J; junction bases unmatched: 8. The V gene's germline CDR1 is MNHEY and CDR2 SVGAGI. The CDR3 loop spans 13 amino acids. CDR3 residues: CASNTGEGTEAFF. DNA for the CDR3: TGTGCCAGTAACACAGGGGAAGGCACTGAAGCTTTCTTT.

A few counts support this clone. The chain joins TRBV2 to TRBJ1-1, with D maybe TRBD1 (5 bases). Germline V gene data show CDR1 as SNHLY and CDR2 as FYNNEI. The V and J ends lost 6 bases and 4 bases respectively, with 15 bases between them. CDR3 length: 14 amino acids. The CDR3 DNA sequence: TGTGCCAGCAGGGCCCAGGGCATGGGCACTGAAGCTTTCTTT. Protein: CASRAQGMGTEAFF.

This chain's CDR3 is CASSPRSNQPQHF. Written as DNA, the CDR3 is TGTGCCAGCAGCCCACGAAGCAATCAGCCCCAGCATTTT. The chain employs TRBV14 and TRBJ1-5; D is ambiguous. The CDR3 runs to 13 residues. CDR1 and CDR2 from the germline V gene are SGHDN and FVKESK. The V end lost 4 bases, the J end lost 1 base, and 5 bases lay between the germline ends.

The chain uses TRBV5-1 and TRBJ1-6, with TRBD1 matching over 9 bases. After removal of 4 bases from V and 7 bases from J, the junction contained 3 bases not matched to a gene. This CDR3 is 14 amino acids long. Germline V gene data show CDR1 as SGHRS and CDR2 as YFSETQ. The CDR3 DNA sequence: TGCGCCAGCAGCGCCGGGACAGGGAATTCACCCCTCCACTTT. As protein: CASSAGTGNSPLHF.

The V and J genes are TRBV6-1 and TRBJ1-4; a possible D gene is TRBD1 (5 bases). The germline V gene encodes CDR1 MNHNS and CDR2 SASEGT. The CDR3 consists of 14 residues. V gave up 7 bases and J gave up 5 bases, with 14 bases separating them. CDR3 sequence: CASIPAGLNEKLFF. For the CDR3, the DNA is TGTGCCAGCATCCCGGCAGGGCTAAATGAAAAACTGTTTTTT.

This clone was picked up one time. The chain carries TRBV6-5 and TRBJ2-7, with TRBD1 as a possible D gene (5 bases). V was pared by 2 bases and J by 3 bases, with 14 bases between. The germline V gene has CDR1 MNHEY and CDR2 SVGAGI. This CDR3 has 15 residues. The CDR3 loop reads CASSYRSGLGYEQYF. The DNA for the CDR3 is TGTGCCAGCAGTTACAGGTCAGGGTTGGGCTACGAGCAGTACTTC.

The gene calls are TRBV18 and TRBJ1-1, with D possibly TRBD1 on 5 matching bases. The germline CDR1 and CDR2 sequences are KGHSH and LQKENI. The CDR3 runs 16 residues. The germline V and J ends were trimmed by 3 bases and 0 bases, with 14 bases remaining between them. The CDR3 region is CASSPTAVLLNTEAFF. The CDR3 coding sequence is TGTGCCAGCTCACCGACAGCTGTCCTATTGAACACTGAAGCTTTCTTT. Based on the CDR3 plus reference TRBV18 and TRBJ1-1, the full variable domain is NAGVMQNPRHLVRRRGQEARLRCSPMKGHSHVYWYRQLPEEGLKFMVYLQKENIIDESGMPKERFSAEFPKEGPSILRIQQVVRGDSAAYFCASSPTAVLLNTEAFFGQGTRLTVV.

This sequence joins TRBV5-1 and TRBJ2-5, with 7 positions matching TRBD1. The assigned J gene may be wrong: the sequence end matches TRBJ2-7 better. This CDR3 is 14 amino acids long. Germline lookup yields CDR1 SGHRS and CDR2 YFSETQ. CDR3 region: CASSMSRDSYEQYF. CDR3 DNA: TGCGCCAGCAGCATGAGCCGGGACAGCTACGAGCAGTACTTC.

The chain links TRBV2 to TRBJ2-3; TRBD1 matches 10 bases. V was pared by 2 bases and J by 2 bases, with 4 bases of the junction left unmatched. Germline-derived CDR1 and CDR2 are SNHLY and FYNNEI. The CDR3 extends over 16 amino acids. Here the CDR3 DNA reads TGTGCCAGCAGTGAATGGGGGACAGGGGCCACAGATACGCAGTATTTT. Its protein is CASSEWGTGATDTQYF.

V usage is TRBV5-4 and J usage is TRBJ2-7, with 10 bases lining up with TRBD2. The length of the CDR3 is 15 residues. Trimming cost V 4 bases and J 5 bases; bases outside gene matches: 9. CDR1 is SGHNT and CDR2 is YYREEE in the germline V gene (reference sequence). The CDR3 region has the DNA TGTGCCAGCAGCCAGGAACCGGGACTAGCGAACGAGCAGTACTTC. Protein sequence: CASSQEPGLANEQYF.

Only one count was recorded for this clone. The chain joins TRBV18 to TRBJ2-3, with D unresolved. Germline V gene lookup returns CDR1 KGHSH and CDR2 LQKENI. The CDR3 is 13 residues long. Trimming removed 3 bases from V and 6 bases from J, with 10 bases in between. This CDR3 is CASSPAPDDTQYF. The CDR3 bases are TGTGCCAGCTCACCGGCCCCCGATGATACGCAGTATTTT. The complete variable domain, with remaining parts taken from reference TRBV18 and TRBJ2-3, reads NAGVMQNPRHLVRRRGQEARLRCSPMKGHSHVYWYRQLPEEGLKFMVYLQKENIIDESGMPKERFSAEFPKEGPSILRIQQVVRGDSAAYFCASSPAPDDTQYFGPGTRLTVL.

This sequence joins TRBV10-1 and TRBJ2-7; 10 bases agree with TRBD2. Germline V gene data show CDR1 as WNHNN and CDR2 as SYGVQD (reference sequence). This CDR3 region has 13 residues. Trimming removed 5 bases from V and 6 bases from J; junction bases left unmatched: 4. CDR3 nucleotide sequence: TGCGCCAGCAGTCAGCGGGAGGGAAGCGAGCAGTACTTC. Amino acid sequence: CASSQREGSEQYF.